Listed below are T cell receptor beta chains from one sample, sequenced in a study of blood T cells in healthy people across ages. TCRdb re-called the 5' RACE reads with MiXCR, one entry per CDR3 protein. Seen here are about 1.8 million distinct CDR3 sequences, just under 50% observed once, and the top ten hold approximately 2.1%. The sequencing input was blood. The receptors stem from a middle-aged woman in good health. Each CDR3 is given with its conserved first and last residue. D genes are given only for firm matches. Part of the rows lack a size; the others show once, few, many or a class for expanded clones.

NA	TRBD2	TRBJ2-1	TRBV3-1	CASIPRSEAGDNEQFF	TGTGCCAGCATACCTCGTTCAGAAGCGGGGGACAATGAGCAGTTCTTC
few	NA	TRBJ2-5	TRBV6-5	CASSYSPRGETQYF	TGTGCCAGCAGTTACTCCCCACGGGGAGAGACCCAGTACTTC
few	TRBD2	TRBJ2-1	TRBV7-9	CASSLVGLAYEQFF	TGTGCCAGCAGCTTAGTTGGACTAGCTTACGAGCAGTTCTTC
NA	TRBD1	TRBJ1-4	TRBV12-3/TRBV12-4	CASTGQAEATNEKLFF	TGTGCCAGCACCGGACAGGCAGAGGCAACTAATGAAAAACTGTTTTTT
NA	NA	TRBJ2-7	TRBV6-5	CASSYSGGRRQFYEQYF	TGTGCCAGCAGTTACTCGGGAGGCAGGAGACAATTTTACGAGCAGTACTTC
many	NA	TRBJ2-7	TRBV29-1	CSVVQGYEQYF	TGCAGCGTTGTACAGGGCTACGAGCAGTACTTC
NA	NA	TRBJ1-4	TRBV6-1	CASTGGTTNEKLFF	TGTGCCAGCACTGGCGGGACAACTAATGAAAAACTGTTTTTT
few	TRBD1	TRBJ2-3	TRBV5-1	CATRTGDISTDTQYF	TGCGCCACCCGGACAGGTGACATTAGCACAGATACGCAGTATTTT
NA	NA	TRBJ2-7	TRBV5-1	CASNTGTASYEQYF	TGCGCCAGTAATACCGGGACGGCTTCCTACGAGCAGTACTTC
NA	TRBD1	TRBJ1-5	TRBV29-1	CSVSFQGVSQPQHF	TGCAGCGTCTCGTTTCAGGGGGTTTCGCAGCCCCAGCATTTT
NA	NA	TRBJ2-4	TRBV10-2	CAGSESTRGGEQYF	TGCGCCGGCAGCGAGTCGACAAGGGGCGGGGAGCAGTACTTC
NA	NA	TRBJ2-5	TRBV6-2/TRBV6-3	CASSARPEETQYF	TGTGCCAGCAGTGCCAGGCCAGAAGAGACCCAGTACTTC
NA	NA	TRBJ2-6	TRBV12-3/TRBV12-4	CAGASRDSGANVLTF	TGTGCCGGCGCCTCCAGGGACTCTGGGGCCAACGTCCTGACTTTC
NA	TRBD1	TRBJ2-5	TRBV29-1	CSVVPFEGQGAQETQYF	TGCAGCGTTGTCCCCTTTGAGGGACAGGGGGCCCAAGAGACCCAGTACTTC
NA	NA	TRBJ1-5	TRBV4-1	CASSQDLGEGEYQPQHF	TGCGCCAGCAGCCAAGATCTGGGCGAGGGGGAGTATCAGCCCCAGCATTTT
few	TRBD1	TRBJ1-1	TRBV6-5	CASSRQGLITEAFF	TGTGCCAGCAGTCGACAGGGGTTGATCACTGAAGCTTTCTTT
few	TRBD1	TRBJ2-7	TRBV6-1	CASSLGWTGGSDEQYF	TGTGCCAGCAGTCTAGGATGGACAGGGGGCAGCGACGAGCAGTACTTC
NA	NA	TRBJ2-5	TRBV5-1	CASSLGVTGSGLQETQYF	TGCGCCAGCAGCTTGGGAGTTACGGGAAGCGGCCTCCAAGAGACCCAGTACTTC
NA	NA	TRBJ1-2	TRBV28	CASKPTGFYGYTF	TGTGCCAGCAAACCGACAGGCTTCTATGGCTACACCTTC
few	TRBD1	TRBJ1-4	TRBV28	CASRQGAIEKLFF	TGTGCCAGCAGACAGGGGGCGATTGAAAAACTGTTTTTT
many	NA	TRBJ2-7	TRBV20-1	CSAPGRARDEQYF	TGCAGTGCCCCCGGACGGGCTCGCGACGAGCAGTACTTC
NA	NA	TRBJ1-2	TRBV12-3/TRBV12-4	CASSSTGLDGYTF	TGTGCCAGCAGTTCGACAGGTTTGGACGGCTACACCTTC
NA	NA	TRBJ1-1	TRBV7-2	CASSTTGRGTSGTEAFF	TGTGCCAGCAGCACTACAGGGAGGGGAACCAGTGGCACTGAAGCTTTCTTT
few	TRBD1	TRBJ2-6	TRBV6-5	CASSYAPQDRVSGANVLTF	TGTGCCAGCAGTTACGCCCCCCAGGACAGGGTCTCCGGGGCCAACGTCCTGACTTTC
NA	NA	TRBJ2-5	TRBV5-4	CASNLRADQETQYF	TGTGCCAGCAACTTGAGGGCCGATCAAGAGACCCAGTACTTC
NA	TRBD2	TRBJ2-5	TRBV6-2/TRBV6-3	CASKLAGGLQETQYF	TGTGCCAGCAAACTAGCGGGGGGGCTCCAAGAGACCCAGTACTTC
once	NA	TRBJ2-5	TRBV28	CASSFRSGCQETQYF	TGTGCCAGCAGTTTCCGGAGCGGGTGCCAAGAGACCCAGTACTTC
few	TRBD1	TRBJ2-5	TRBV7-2	CASSSRQGKETQYF	TGTGCCAGCAGCTCCCGACAGGGGAAAGAGACCCAGTACTTC
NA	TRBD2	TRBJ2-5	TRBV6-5	CASRELAGETQYF	TGTGCCAGCCGGGAGCTAGCGGGAGAGACCCAGTACTTC
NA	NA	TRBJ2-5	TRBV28	CASSLDNPIQETQYF	TGTGCCAGCAGTTTGGACAACCCGATCCAAGAGACCCAGTACTTC
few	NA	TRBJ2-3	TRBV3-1	CASSQEPDTQYF	TGTGCCAGCAGCCAAGAACCAGATACGCAGTATTTT
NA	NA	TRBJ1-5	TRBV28	CASSKDRYSNQPQHF	TGTGCCAGCAGTAAAGACAGGTATAGCAATCAGCCCCAGCATTTT
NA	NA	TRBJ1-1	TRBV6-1	CASKNTEAFF	TGTGCCAGCAAGAACACTGAAGCTTTCTTT
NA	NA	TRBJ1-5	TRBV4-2	CASSQAPPKSYNQPQHF	TGTGCCAGCAGCCAAGCTCCACCCAAGTCCTACAACCAGCCCCAGCATTTT
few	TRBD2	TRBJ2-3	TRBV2	CASSETGHPRGDAPPDTQYF	TGTGCCAGCAGTGAAACGGGACACCCGCGGGGGGACGCGCCTCCAGATACGCAGTATTTT
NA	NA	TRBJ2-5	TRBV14	CASSRQWKETQYF	TGTGCCAGCAGCCGCCAGTGGAAGGAGACCCAGTACTTC
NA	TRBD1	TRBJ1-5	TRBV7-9	CASSLDPGGMVNQPQHF	TGTGCCAGCAGCTTAGACCCAGGGGGAATGGTCAATCAGCCCCAGCATTTT
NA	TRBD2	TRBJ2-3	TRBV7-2	CASSLGLAVATQYF	TGTGCCAGCAGCTTGGGACTAGCGGTTGCTACGCAGTATTTT